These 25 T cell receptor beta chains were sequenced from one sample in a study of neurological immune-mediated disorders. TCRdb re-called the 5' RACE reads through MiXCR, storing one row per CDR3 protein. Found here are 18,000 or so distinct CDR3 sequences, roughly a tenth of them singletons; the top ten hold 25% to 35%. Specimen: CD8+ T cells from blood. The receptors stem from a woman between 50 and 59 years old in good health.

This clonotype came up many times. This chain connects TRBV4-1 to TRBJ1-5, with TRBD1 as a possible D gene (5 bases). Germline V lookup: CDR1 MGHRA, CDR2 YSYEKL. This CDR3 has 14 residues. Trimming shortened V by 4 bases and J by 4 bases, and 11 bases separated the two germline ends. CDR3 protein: CASSREWGNQPQHF. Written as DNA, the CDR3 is TGCGCCAGCAGCCGGGAGTGGGGGAATCAGCCCCAGCATTTT.

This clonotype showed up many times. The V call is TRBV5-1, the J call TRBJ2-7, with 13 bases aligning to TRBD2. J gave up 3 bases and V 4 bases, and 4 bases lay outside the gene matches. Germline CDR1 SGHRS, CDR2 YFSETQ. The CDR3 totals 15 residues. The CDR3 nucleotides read TGCGCCAGCAGCCAAGGGACTAGCGGGAACTACGAGCAGTACTTC. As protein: CASSQGTSGNYEQYF.

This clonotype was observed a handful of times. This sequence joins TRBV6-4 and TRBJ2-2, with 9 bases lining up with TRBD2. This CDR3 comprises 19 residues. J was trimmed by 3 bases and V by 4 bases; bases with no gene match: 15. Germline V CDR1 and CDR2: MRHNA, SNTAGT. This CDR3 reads CASSGPPTSGRVHTGELFF. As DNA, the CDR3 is TGTGCCAGCAGTGGCCCCCCGACTAGCGGTCGCGTGCACACCGGGGAGCTGTTTTTT.

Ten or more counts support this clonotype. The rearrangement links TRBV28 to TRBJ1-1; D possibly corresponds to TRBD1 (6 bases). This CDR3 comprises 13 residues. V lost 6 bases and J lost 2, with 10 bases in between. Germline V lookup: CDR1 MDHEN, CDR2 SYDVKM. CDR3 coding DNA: TGTGCCAGCAGCCGCGGGGGCAACACTGAAGCTTTCTTT. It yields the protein CASSRGGNTEAFF.

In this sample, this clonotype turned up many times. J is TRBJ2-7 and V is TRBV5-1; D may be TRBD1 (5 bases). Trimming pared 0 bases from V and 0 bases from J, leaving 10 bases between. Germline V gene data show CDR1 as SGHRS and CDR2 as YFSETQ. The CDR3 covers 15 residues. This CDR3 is CASSLVQGLSYEQYF. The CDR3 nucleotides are TGCGCCAGCAGCTTGGTGCAGGGCCTCTCCTACGAGCAGTACTTC.

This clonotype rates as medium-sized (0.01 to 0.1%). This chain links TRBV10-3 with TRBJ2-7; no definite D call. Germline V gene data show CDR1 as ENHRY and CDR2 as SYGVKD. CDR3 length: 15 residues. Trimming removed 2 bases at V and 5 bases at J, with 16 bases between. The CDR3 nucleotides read TGTGCCATCAGTGAGCCTTGGGCCTCAAACCACGAGCAGTACTTC. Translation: CAISEPWASNHEQYF.

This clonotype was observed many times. The CDR3, as DNA: TGTGCCAGCAGTTTAGTCGGGGGGCCAAGCTCCTACGAGCAGTACTTC. Its protein product is CASSLVGGPSSYEQYF. The chain links TRBV27 to TRBJ2-7; D is possibly TRBD2 (7 bases). From germline, CDR1 is MNHEY and CDR2 SMNVEV (reference sequence). Between the trimmed V and J ends, which lost 2 bases and 0 bases, there was a span of 14 bases. The CDR3 has 16 residues.

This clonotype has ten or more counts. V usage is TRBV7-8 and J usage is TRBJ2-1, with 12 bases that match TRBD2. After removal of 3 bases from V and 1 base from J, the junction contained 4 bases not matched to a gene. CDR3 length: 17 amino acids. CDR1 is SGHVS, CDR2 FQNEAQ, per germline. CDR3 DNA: TGTGCCAGCAGCTTGTCTAGCGGGAGGGCGTCCTACAATGAGCAGTTCTTC. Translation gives CASSLSSGRASYNEQFF.

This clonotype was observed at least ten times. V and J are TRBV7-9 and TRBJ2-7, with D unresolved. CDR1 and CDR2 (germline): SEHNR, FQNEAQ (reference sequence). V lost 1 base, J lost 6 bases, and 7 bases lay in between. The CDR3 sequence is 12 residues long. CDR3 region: CASSLDSPEQYF. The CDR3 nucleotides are TGTGCCAGCAGCTTAGATTCCCCCGAGCAGTACTTC. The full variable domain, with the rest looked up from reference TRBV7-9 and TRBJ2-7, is DTGVSQNPRHKITKRGQNVTFRCDPISEHNRLYWYRQTLGQGPEFLTYFQNEAQLEKSRLLSDRFSAERPKGSFSTLEIQRTEQGDSAMYLCASSLDSPEQYFGPGTRLTVT.

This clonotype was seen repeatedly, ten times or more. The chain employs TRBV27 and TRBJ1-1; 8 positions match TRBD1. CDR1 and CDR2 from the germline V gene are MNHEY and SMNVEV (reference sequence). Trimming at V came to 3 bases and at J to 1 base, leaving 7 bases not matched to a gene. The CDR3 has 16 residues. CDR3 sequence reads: CASSLEPDRGNTEAFF. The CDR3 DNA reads TGTGCCAGCAGTTTGGAACCAGACAGGGGGAACACTGAAGCTTTCTTT.

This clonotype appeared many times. This chain's CDR3 is CSARDQVSGNTIYF. The CDR3 nucleotides are TGCAGTGCTAGAGATCAGGTCTCTGGAAACACCATATATTTT. The J gene is TRBJ1-3, the V gene TRBV20-1, with D unclear. The CDR3 consists of 14 residues. The V and J ends lost 0 bases and 0 bases respectively, with 6 bases between them. CDR1 DFQATT and CDR2 SNEGSKA come from the germline V gene (reference sequence).

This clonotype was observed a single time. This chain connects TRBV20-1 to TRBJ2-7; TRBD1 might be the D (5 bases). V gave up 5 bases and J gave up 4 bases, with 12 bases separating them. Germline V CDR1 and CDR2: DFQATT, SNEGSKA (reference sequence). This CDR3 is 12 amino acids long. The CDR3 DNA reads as TGCAGTGCTCCTCGGACAAAGTACGAGCAGTACTTC. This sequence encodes CSAPRTKYEQYF.

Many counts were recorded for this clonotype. The CDR3 loop reads CAWSLAEWNEQFF. The CDR3, as DNA: TGTGCCTGGAGTTTGGCAGAGTGGAATGAGCAGTTCTTC. V usage is TRBV30 and J usage is TRBJ2-1, with no clear D. The V end was cut by 2 bases, the J end by 7 bases, with 12 bases between. Germline loops: CDR1 GTSNPN, CDR2 SVGIG (reference sequence). The CDR3 totals 13 residues.

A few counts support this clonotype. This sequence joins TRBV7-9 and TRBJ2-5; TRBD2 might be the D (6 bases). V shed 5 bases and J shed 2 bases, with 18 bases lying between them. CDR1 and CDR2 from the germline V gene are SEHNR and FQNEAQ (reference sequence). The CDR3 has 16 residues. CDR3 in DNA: TGTGCCAGCAGCCCCATTCCACTAGCTTCGCAAGAGACCCAGTACTTC. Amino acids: CASSPIPLASQETQYF.

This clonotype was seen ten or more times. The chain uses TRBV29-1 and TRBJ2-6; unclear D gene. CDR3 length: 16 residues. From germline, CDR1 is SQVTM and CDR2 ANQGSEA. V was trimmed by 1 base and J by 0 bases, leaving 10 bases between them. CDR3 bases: TGCAGCGTTGAAGCCCCAGCCTACTCTGGGGCCAACGTCCTGACTTTC. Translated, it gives CSVEAPAYSGANVLTF.

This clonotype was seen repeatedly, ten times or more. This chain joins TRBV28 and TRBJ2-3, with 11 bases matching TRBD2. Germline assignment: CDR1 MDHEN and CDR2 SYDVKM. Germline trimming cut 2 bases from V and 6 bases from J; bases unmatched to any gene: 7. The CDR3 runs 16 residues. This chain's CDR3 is CASSLASGGRRDTQYF. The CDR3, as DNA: TGTGCCAGCAGTTTAGCTAGCGGGGGGCGTCGGGATACGCAGTATTTT.

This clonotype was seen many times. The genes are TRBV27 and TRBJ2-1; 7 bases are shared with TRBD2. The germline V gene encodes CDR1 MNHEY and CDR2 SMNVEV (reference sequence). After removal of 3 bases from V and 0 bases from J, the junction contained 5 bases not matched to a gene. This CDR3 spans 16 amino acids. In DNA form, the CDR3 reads TGTGCCAGCAGTTTTGGGTGGGAGGGCTCCTACAATGAGCAGTTCTTC. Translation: CASSFGWEGSYNEQFF.

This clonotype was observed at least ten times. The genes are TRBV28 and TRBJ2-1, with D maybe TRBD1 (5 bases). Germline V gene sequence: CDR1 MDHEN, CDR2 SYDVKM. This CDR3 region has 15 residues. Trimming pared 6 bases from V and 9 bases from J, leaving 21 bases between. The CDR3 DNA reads TGTGCCAGCAGATTAGGGGAAAATGTAATTTTTGAGCAGTTCTTC. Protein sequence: CASRLGENVIFEQFF.

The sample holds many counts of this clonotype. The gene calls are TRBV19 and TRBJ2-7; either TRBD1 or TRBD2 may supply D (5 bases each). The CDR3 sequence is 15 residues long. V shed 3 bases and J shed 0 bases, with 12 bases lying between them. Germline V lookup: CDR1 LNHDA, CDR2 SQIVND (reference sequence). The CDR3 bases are TGTGCCAGTAGTATGAGGGAGAGGGGCTCCTACGAGCAGTACTTC. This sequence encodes CASSMRERGSYEQYF.

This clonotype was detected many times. CDR3 in amino acids: CAWSSTSGGYEQYF. In DNA form, the CDR3 reads TGTGCCTGGAGTAGTACTAGCGGGGGGTACGAGCAGTACTTC. This chain joins TRBV30 and TRBJ2-7, with 12 bases lining up with TRBD2. V shed 2 bases and J 4 bases; nucleotides not matched to a gene: 3. CDR3 length: 14 residues. Germline V gene data show CDR1 as GTSNPN and CDR2 as SVGIG (reference sequence).

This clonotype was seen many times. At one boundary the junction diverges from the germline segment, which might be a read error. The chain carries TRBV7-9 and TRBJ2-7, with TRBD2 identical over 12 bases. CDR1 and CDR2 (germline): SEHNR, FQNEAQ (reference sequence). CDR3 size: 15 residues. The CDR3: CASSLAGGSSYEQYF. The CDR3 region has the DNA TGTGCCAGCAGCCTAGCGGGGGGGAGCTCCTACGAGCAGTACTTC. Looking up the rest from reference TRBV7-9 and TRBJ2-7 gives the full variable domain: DTGVSQNPRHKITKRGQNVTFRCDPISEHNRLYWYRQTLGQGPEFLTYFQNEAQLEKSRLLSDRFSAERPKGSFSTLEIQRTEQGDSAMYLCASSLAGGSSYEQYFGPGTRLTVT.

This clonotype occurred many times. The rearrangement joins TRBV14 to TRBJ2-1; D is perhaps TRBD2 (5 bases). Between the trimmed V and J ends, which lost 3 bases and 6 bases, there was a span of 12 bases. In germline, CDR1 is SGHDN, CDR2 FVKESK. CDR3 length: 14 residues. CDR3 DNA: TGTGCCAGCAGCCACCGGAAGGCGGGCAATGAGCAGTTCTTC. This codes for CASSHRKAGNEQFF.

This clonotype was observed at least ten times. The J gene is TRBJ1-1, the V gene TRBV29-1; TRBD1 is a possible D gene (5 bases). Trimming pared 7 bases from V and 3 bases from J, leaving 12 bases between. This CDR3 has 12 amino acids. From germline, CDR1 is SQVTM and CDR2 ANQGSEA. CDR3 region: CSGSWGDTEAFF. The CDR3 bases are TGCAGCGGGTCCTGGGGGGACACTGAAGCTTTCTTT.

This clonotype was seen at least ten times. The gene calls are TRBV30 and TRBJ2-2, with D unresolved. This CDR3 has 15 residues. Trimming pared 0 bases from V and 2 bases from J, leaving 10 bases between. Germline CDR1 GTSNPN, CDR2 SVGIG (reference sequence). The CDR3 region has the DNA TGTGCCTGGAGTGTACCCGACACAAACACCGGGGAGCTGTTTTTT. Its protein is CAWSVPDTNTGELFF.

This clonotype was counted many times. In DNA form, the CDR3 reads TGCGCCAGCAGCTTGAATCCAAAGCGGGAGTATCCCTACGAGCAGTACTTC. Translating gives CASSLNPKREYPYEQYF. This chain connects TRBV5-1 to TRBJ2-7; 8 positions agree with TRBD2. Trimming took 1 base from V and 2 from J; bases not matched to a gene: 11. Looked up from germline, CDR1 is SGHRS and CDR2 is YFSETQ. The CDR3 is made up of 17 amino acids.